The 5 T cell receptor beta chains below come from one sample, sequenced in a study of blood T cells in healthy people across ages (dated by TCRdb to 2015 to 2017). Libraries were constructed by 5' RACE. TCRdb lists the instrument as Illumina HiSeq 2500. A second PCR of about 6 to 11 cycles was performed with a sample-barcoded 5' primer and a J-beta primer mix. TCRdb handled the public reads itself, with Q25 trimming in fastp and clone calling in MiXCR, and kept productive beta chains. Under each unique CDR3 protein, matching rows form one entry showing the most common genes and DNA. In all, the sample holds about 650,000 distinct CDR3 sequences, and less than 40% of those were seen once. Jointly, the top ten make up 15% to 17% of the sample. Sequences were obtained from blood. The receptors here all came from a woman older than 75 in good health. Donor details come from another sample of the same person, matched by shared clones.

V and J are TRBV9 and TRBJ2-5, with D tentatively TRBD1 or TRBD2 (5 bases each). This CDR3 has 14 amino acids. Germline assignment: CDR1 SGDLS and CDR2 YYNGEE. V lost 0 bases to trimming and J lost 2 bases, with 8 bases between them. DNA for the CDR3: TGTGCCAGCAGCGTAGGTGAGGGGCAAGAGACCCAGTACTTC. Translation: CASSVGEGQETQYF.

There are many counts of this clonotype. In nucleotides, the CDR3 is TGTGCCAGCAGCCAAGATACAGGGGAAAGTAAGACCCAGTACTTC. Its translation is CASSQDTGESKTQYF. This sequence joins TRBV3-1 and TRBJ2-5, with TRBD1 matching over 7 bases. V was pared by 0 bases and J by 6 bases, with 7 bases of the junction left unmatched. There are 15 residues in the CDR3. Germline CDR1 and CDR2: LGHDT and YNNKEL (reference sequence).

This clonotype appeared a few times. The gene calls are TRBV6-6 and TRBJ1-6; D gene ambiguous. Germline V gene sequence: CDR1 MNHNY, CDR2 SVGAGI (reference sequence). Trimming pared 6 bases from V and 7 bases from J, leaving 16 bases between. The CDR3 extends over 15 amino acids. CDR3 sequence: CASSNSRAGNSPLHF. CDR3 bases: TGTGCCAGCAGCAACTCAAGGGCCGGGAATTCACCCCTCCACTTT.

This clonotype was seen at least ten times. CDR3 DNA sequence: TGTGCCAGCAGTGACCGGGACAGGACGCTCTCTGGGGCCAACGTCCTGACTTTC. Translation gives CASSDRDRTLSGANVLTF. The chain combines TRBV14 with TRBJ2-6; 8 bases map to TRBD1. After removal of 6 bases from V and 0 bases from J, the junction contained 10 bases not matched to a gene. Germline-derived CDR1 and CDR2 are SGHDN and FVKESK. The CDR3 is made up of 18 amino acids. The full variable domain, rest sourced from reference TRBV14 and TRBJ2-6, is EAGVTQFPSHSVIEKGQTVTLRCDPISGHDNLYWYRRVMGKEIKFLLHFVKESKQDESGMPNNRFLAERTGGTYSTLKVQPAELEDSGVYFCASSDRDRTLSGANVLTFGAGSRLTVL.

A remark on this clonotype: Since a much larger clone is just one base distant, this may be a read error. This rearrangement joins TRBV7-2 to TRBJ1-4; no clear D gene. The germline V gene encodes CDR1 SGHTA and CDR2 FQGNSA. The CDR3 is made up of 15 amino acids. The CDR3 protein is CASQLHGQTNEQLFF. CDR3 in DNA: TGTGCCAGCCAGCTGCACGGGCAAACTAATGAACAACTGTTTTTT.